The 3 T cell receptor beta chains below were found in one sample sequenced in a study of response to subunit inactivated influenza vaccine. TCRdb reprocessed the RT-PCR reads with MiXCR, giving one entry per CDR3 protein. The sample holds about 480,000 distinct CDR3 sequences; about 25% are singletons and the top ten take about 1.9%. Sequencing used CD4+ T cells sorted from PBMCs, obtained roughly 5 days after vaccination. These TCRs come from a man aged 45-65 years who received an inactivated influenza vaccine.

This clonotype was counted a few times. The chain is built from TRBV12-3 or TRBV12-4 and TRBJ2-7, with TRBD1 identical over 7 bases. Trimming cost V 5 bases and J 1 base; bases outside gene matches: 5. The CDR3 is 14 residues long. This CDR3 is CASSAWDRSYEQYF. The CDR3 region has the DNA TGTGCCAGCAGTGCCTGGGACAGATCCTACGAGCAGTACTTC.

The chain recombines TRBV20-1 with TRBJ2-5; TRBD2 matches 9 bases. Germline trimming cut 0 bases from V and 1 base from J; bases unmatched to any gene: 15. This CDR3 has 19 residues. Per germline, CDR1 DFQATT and CDR2 SNEGSKA (reference sequence). The CDR3 loop reads CSARDRIAGAQLSQETQYF. The CDR3 DNA reads TGCAGTGCTAGAGATCGGATAGCGGGGGCGCAACTTTCCCAAGAGACCCAGTACTTC.

The chain links TRBV12-3 or TRBV12-4 to TRBJ2-5; 8 positions agree with TRBD2. J was trimmed by 1 base and V by 3 bases; bases with no gene match: 7. The CDR3 consists of 16 residues. The CDR3 DNA is TGTGCCAGCAGTTTTCTGGCTAGCGGGCCCCAAGAGACCCAGTACTTC. The encoded protein is CASSFLASGPQETQYF.